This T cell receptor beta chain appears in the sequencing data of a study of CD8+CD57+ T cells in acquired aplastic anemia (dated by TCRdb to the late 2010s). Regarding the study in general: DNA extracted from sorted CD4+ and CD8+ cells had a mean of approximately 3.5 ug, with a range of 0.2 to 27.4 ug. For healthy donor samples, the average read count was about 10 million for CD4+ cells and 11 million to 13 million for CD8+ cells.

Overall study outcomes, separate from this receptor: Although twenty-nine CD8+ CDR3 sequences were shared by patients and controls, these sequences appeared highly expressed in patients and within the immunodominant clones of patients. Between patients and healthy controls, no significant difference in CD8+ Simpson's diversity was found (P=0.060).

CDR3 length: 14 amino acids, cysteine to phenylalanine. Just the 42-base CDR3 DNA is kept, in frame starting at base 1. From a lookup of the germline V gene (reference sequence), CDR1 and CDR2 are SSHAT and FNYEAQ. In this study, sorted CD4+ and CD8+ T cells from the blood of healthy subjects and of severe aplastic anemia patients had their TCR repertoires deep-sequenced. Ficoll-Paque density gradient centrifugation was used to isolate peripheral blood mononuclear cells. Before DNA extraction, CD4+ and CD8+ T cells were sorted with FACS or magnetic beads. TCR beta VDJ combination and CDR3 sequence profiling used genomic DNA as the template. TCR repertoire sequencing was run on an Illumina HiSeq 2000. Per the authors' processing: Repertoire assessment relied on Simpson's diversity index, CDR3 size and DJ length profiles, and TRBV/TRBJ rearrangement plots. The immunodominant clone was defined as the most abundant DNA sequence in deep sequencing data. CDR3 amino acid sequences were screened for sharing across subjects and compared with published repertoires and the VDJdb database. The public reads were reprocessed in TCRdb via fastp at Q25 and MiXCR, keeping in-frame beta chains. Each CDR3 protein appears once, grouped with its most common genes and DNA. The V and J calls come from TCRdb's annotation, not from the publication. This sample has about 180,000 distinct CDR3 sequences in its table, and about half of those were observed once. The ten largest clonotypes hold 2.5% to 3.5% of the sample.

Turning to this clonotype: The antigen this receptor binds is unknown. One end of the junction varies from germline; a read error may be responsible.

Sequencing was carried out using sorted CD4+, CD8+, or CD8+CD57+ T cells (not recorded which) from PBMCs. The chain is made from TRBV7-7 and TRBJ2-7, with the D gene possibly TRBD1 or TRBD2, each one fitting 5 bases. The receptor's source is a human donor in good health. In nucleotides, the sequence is TGTGCTAGCAGCCCGGGGCAAGGGTGGGACGAGCAGTACTTC. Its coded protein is CASSPGQGWDEQYF.